These T cell receptor beta chains were read from a single sample in a study of blood T cell repertoires in COVID-19. Sequencing used immunoSEQ multiplex PCR; TCRdb keeps in-frame clones, though not all of them. This sample carries about 120,000 clones, around 86% of them seen once, and the ten largest clones take about 4.5%. What was sequenced was peripheral blood. These receptors were taken from a man between 35 and 55 years old with acute or convalescent COVID-19. Each CDR3 is given with its conserved first and last residue. D genes are given only for firm matches. Clone size is shown for a subset of rows, as once, few, many or a class of expanded clone.

clone size	V gene	J gene	D gene	CDR3 protein	CDR3 DNA
few	TRBV7-2	TRBJ2-2	.	CASSLYGELFF	TGTGCCAGCAGCTTATACGGGGAGCTGTTTTTT
few	TRBV6-5	TRBJ1-1	.	CASSSGDRGGTEAFF	TGTGCCAGCAGTTCTGGGGACCGAGGAGGGACTGAAGCTTTCTTT
.	TRBV9	TRBJ2-1	TRBD2	CASSVSGGGGAYNEQFF	TGTGCCAGCAGCGTCTCAGGAGGCGGGGGGGCGTACAATGAGCAGTTCTTC
.	TRBV7-9	TRBJ2-2	.	CASSKESLLNTGELFF	TGTGCCAGCAGCAAAGAATCACTCCTGAACACCGGGGAGCTGTTTTTT
.	TRBV27	TRBJ2-7	.	CASSSQGPSYEQYF	TGTGCCAGCAGTTCCCAGGGGCCCTCCTACGAGCAGTACTTC
.	TRBV29-1	TRBJ1-1	TRBD1	CSVDRDREGDTEAFF	TGCAGCGTTGATCGGGACAGGGAAGGGGACACTGAAGCTTTCTTT
.	TRBV10-3	TRBJ1-2	TRBD1	CAINQDRGQANYGYTF	TGTGCCATCAACCAAGACAGGGGACAAGCTAACTATGGCTACACCTTC
few	TRBV5-1	TRBJ2-5	TRBD1	CASSPGQGLETQYF	TGCGCCAGCAGTCCGGGACAGGGACTAGAGACCCAGTACTTC
.	TRBV3-1/TRBV3-2	TRBJ2-7	TRBD2	CASSPGTSDYEQYF	TGTGCCAGCAGCCCCGGGACTAGCGACTACGAGCAGTACTTC
.	TRBV24-1	TRBJ1-5	TRBD1	CATADRDNQPQHF	TGTGCCACCGCTGACAGGGACAATCAGCCCCAGCATTTT
.	TRBV5-1	TRBJ2-1	.	CASSLGTDNEQFF	TGCGCCAGCAGCTTGGGGACAGACAATGAGCAGTTCTTC
once	TRBV12-3/TRBV12-4	TRBJ1-2	TRBD1	CASRTGGAKGYTF	TGTGCCAGCAGAACAGGGGGCGCAAAGGGCTACACCTTC
.	TRBV6-1	TRBJ1-2	.	CASSELVGQVNYGYTF	TGTGCCAGCAGTGAATTGGTGGGACAAGTCAACTATGGCTACACCTTC
.	TRBV6-5	TRBJ2-1	.	CASRREYEQFF	TGTGCCAGCAGACGGGAGTATGAGCAGTTCTTC
.	TRBV6-5	TRBJ1-2	.	CASSYAGPHYGYTF	TGTGCCAGCAGTTACGCAGGGCCCCACTATGGCTACACCTTC
.	TRBV6-6	TRBJ2-4	.	CASTPQGRNIQYF	TGTGCCAGCACTCCCCAGGGGAGAAACATTCAGTACTTC
.	TRBV6-5	TRBJ1-6	.	CASTKGALENSPLHF	TGTGCCAGCACCAAAGGAGCACTAGAGAATTCACCCCTCCACTTT
.	TRBV30	TRBJ2-3	.	CAWSGSGLAITDTQYF	TGTGCCTGGAGTGGGTCCGGACTCGCCATCACAGATACGCAGTATTTT
.	TRBV9	TRBJ1-3	TRBD1	CASSVPQGGPSGNTIYF	TGTGCCAGCAGCGTCCCCCAGGGGGGACCTTCTGGAAACACCATATATTTT
.	TRBV4-1	TRBJ2-7	.	CASSQTDTYEQYF	TGCGCCAGCAGCCAGACGGACACCTACGAGCAGTACTTC
.	TRBV5-1	TRBJ2-7	TRBD1	CASSPLGQGEQYF	TGCGCCAGCAGCCCCCTCGGACAGGGGGAGCAGTACTTC
.	TRBV29-1	TRBJ2-1	TRBD1	CSVWDREFDEQFF	TGCAGCGTTTGGGACAGGGAGTTCGATGAGCAGTTCTTC
.	TRBV7-3	TRBJ1-1	TRBD1	CASSMDRGFEAFF	TGTGCCAGCAGTATGGACAGGGGATTTGAAGCTTTCTTT
.	TRBV7-2	TRBJ2-2	.	CASSLDPAESVTGELFF	TGTGCCAGCAGCTTAGACCCAGCGGAGTCAGTCACCGGGGAGCTGTTTTTT
.	TRBV19	TRBJ2-7	TRBD1	CASKGTGAYEQYF	TGTGCCAGTAAAGGGACAGGTGCCTACGAGCAGTACTTC
.	TRBV27	TRBJ1-2	TRBD1	CASSLGTDYGYTF	TGTGCCAGCAGTTTAGGGACAGACTATGGCTACACCTTC
.	TRBV16	TRBJ1-2	.	CASSQSSGANYGYTF	TGTGCCAGCAGCCAATCATCGGGAGCTAACTATGGCTACACCTTC
.	TRBV4-2	TRBJ1-6	TRBD1	CASSQDMDRSVSPLHF	TGTGCCAGCAGCCAAGATATGGACAGGTCCGTCTCACCCCTCCACTTT
once	TRBV5-4	TRBJ1-3	TRBD1	CASSSSGQGRAGNTIYF	TGTGCCAGCAGCTCCTCGGGACAGGGCCGGGCTGGAAACACCATATATTTT
.	TRBV10-3	TRBJ1-1	.	CAISESGGVGEAFF	TGTGCCATCAGTGAGTCTGGGGGGGTGGGTGAAGCTTTCTTT
.	TRBV5-1	TRBJ1-2	.	CASSLEGAYGYTF	TGCGCCAGCAGCTTGGAGGGAGCCTATGGCTACACCTTC
.	TRBV3-1/TRBV3-2	TRBJ1-2	.	CASSQRGRNYGYTF	TGTGCCAGCAGCCAAAGGGGTAGAAACTATGGCTACACCTTC
.	TRBV6-6	TRBJ2-7	.	CASSYPDISYEQYF	TGTGCCAGCAGTTACCCAGACATTTCCTACGAGCAGTACTTC
few	TRBV3-1/TRBV3-2	TRBJ1-3	.	CASSQDTSGNTIYF	TGTGCCAGCAGCCAAGATACAAGTGGAAACACCATATATTTT
many	TRBV19	TRBJ1-1	.	CASSPPDPRTEAFF	TGTGCCAGTAGTCCCCCCGATCCGAGGACTGAAGCTTTCTTT
once	TRBV5-1	TRBJ2-7	TRBD2	CASSLSGGYEQYF	TGCGCCAGCAGCCTTTCGGGGGGCTACGAGCAGTACTTC
.	TRBV28	TRBJ1-5	TRBD1	CASSLGQGNQPQHF	TGTGCCAGCAGTTTAGGACAGGGGAATCAGCCCCAGCATTTT
.	TRBV30	TRBJ1-4	.	CAWSGTAMEKLFF	TGTGCCTGGAGTGGGACAGCAATGGAAAAACTGTTTTTT
.	TRBV18	TRBJ2-1	.	CASSPPAGSSYNEQFF	TGTGCCAGCTCACCCCCTGCGGGGAGCTCCTACAATGAGCAGTTCTTC
.	TRBV2	TRBJ2-7	TRBD2	CASSTSGGEYEQYF	TGTGCCAGCAGCACTAGCGGGGGGGAGTACGAGCAGTACTTC
.	TRBV7-9	TRBJ1-1	.	CASSRLMGSGTEAFF	TGTGCCAGCAGCCGCCTGATGGGGAGCGGCACTGAAGCTTTCTTT
.	TRBV3-1/TRBV3-2	TRBJ2-7	TRBD2	CASSQTPLAGDSYEQYF	TGTGCCAGCAGCCAAACACCTCTAGCGGGAGACTCCTACGAGCAGTACTTC
.	TRBV9	TRBJ2-3	.	CASSWCGELSYSTDTQYF	TGTGCCAGCAGCTGGTGCGGGGAACTTTCTTATAGCACAGATACGCAGTATTTT
.	TRBV5-1	TRBJ1-5	TRBD1	CASSPGGFGNQPQHF	TGCGCCAGCAGCCCAGGGGGTTTTGGCAATCAGCCCCAGCATTTT
.	TRBV12-3/TRBV12-4	TRBJ1-5	.	CASSFEGDQPQHF	TGTGCCAGCAGTTTTGAGGGGGATCAGCCCCAGCATTTT
.	TRBV19	TRBJ1-2	.	CASSIGRGNYGYTF	TGTGCCAGTAGTATAGGCCGGGGAAACTATGGCTACACCTTC
.	TRBV6-4	TRBJ2-1	TRBD2	CASSAASGGPSYNEQFF	TGTGCCAGCAGCGCGGCAAGCGGGGGCCCCTCCTACAATGAGCAGTTCTTC
few	TRBV9	TRBJ2-2	TRBD1	CASSASQGAPGELFF	TGTGCCAGCAGCGCGTCGCAGGGGGCGCCCGGGGAGCTGTTTTTT
.	TRBV5-1	TRBJ2-6	TRBD1	CASSLTGSGANVLTF	TGCGCCAGCAGCCTGACAGGGTCTGGGGCCAACGTCCTGACTTTC
.	TRBV4-1	TRBJ2-5	TRBD2	CASSHLAGGQETQYF	TGCGCCAGCAGCCATCTAGCGGGAGGACAAGAGACCCAGTACTTC